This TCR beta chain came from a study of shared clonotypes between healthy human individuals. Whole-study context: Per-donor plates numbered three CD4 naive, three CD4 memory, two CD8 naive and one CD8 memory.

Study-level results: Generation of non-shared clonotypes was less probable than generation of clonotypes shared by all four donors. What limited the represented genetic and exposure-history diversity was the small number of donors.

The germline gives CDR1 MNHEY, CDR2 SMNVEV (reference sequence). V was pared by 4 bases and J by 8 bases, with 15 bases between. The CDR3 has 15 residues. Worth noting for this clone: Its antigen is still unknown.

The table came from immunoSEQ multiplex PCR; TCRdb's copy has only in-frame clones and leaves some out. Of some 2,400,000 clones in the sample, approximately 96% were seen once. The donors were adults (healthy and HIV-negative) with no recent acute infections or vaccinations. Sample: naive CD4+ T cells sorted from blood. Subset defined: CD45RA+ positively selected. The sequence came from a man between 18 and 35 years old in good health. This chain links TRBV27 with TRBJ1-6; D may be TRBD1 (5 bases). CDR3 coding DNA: TGTGCCAGCAGTTCCCAGGGTATTTGGGATTCACCCCTCCACTTT. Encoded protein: CASSSQGIWDSPLHF.